The subject of this entry is one T cell receptor beta chain. Its target is unknown. From the RT-PCR reads, TCRdb called clonotypes with MiXCR, one entry per CDR3 protein. The table includes roughly 780,000 distinct CDR3 sequences, less than 20% detected once. Deletions cut 0 bases from V and 0 bases from J, with 9 bases between. Germline CDR1 is SGHRS and CDR2 is YFSETQ. The CDR3 is 16 amino acids. These data are taken from a study of response to subunit inactivated influenza vaccine. The study, taken as a whole, reports: The authors suggested that every seasonal influenza vaccination recruits few new T cells.

Sequencing used PBMCs from blood, obtained around 5 days after vaccination. The clonotype originates from a man in his fifties who received an inactivated influenza vaccine. V is TRBV5-1 and J is TRBJ1-4; D remains unclear. The CDR3 DNA reads TGCGCCAGCAGCTTGGGGCAGGTCTCAACTAATGAAAAACTGTTTTTT. Encoded protein: CASSLGQVSTNEKLFF.